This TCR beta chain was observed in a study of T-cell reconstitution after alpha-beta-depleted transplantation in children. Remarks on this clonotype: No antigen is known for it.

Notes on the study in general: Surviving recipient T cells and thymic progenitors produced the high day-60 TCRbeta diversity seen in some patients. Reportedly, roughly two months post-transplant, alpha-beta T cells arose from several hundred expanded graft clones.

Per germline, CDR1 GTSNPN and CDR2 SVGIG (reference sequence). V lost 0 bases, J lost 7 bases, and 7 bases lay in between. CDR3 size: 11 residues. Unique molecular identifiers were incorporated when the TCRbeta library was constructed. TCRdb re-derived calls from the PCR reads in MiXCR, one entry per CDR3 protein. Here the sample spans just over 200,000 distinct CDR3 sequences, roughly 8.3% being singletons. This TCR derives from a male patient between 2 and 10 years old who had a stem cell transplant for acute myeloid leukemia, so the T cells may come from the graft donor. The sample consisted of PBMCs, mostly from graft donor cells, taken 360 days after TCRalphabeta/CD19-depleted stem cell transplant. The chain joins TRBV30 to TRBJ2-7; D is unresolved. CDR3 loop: CAWSVRGEQYV. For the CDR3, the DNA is TGTGCCTGGAGTGTACGTGGGGAGCAGTACGTC.